A single sample is the source of the 26 T cell receptor beta chains below, sequenced in a study of CD8 T cells in ankylosing spondylitis. TCRdb processed the 5' RACE reads anew with MiXCR; each CDR3 protein has one entry. The sample carries around 150,000 distinct CDR3 sequences, approximately 10% recorded once. The sample consisted of blood, either unsorted or a sorted T cell fraction (not recorded which). The source is a female donor with ankylosing spondylitis or in good health (not recorded which).

This clonotype came up many times. This chain links TRBV27 with TRBJ2-3; the D gene is possibly TRBD1 (6 bases). This CDR3 has 14 amino acids. Germline V gene lookup returns CDR1 MNHEY and CDR2 SMNVEV (reference sequence). V lost 6 bases and J lost 5, with 15 bases in between. CDR3 in amino acids: CASRARAGVDTQYF. In nucleotides, the CDR3 is TGTGCCAGCAGGGCCCGGGCAGGGGTAGATACGCAGTATTTT.

This clonotype was seen many times. The chain links TRBV20-1 to TRBJ2-7; the D is unclear. CDR3 size: 17 residues. The germline CDR1 and CDR2 sequences are DFQATT and SNEGSKA (reference sequence). Trimming shortened V by 5 bases and J by 0 bases, and 23 bases separated the two germline ends. The CDR3 sequence: CSAGSVPGTVSSYEQYF. The CDR3, as DNA: TGCAGTGCTGGATCCGTCCCGGGTACAGTGAGCTCCTACGAGCAGTACTTC.

This clonotype was counted many times. This chain connects TRBV27 to TRBJ1-1, with 10 positions matching TRBD1. The CDR3 is 15 amino acids. Germline V gene sequence: CDR1 MNHEY, CDR2 SMNVEV (reference sequence). With V trimmed by 2 bases and J by 5 bases, 5 bases remained unmatched. The CDR3 spells CASSLGTGVGTEAFF. The CDR3 DNA follows: TGTGCCAGCAGTTTAGGGACAGGGGTGGGGACTGAAGCTTTCTTT.

This clonotype appeared many times. The chain has TRBV28 and TRBJ2-7; no definite D call. The ends were cut back, 3 bases at V and 10 bases at J, with 13 bases in the middle. The CDR3 is 12 amino acids. Germline V gene sequence: CDR1 MDHEN, CDR2 SYDVKM. In DNA, the CDR3 is TGTGCCAGCAGTTTGTCGGAGCCCACTCAGTACTTC. Protein: CASSLSEPTQYF.

This chain uses TRBV7-8 with TRBJ2-2; the D is unclear. Germline V lookup: CDR1 SGHVS, CDR2 FQNEAQ. Trimming stripped 2 bases from V and 7 bases from J, with 17 bases between. The CDR3 runs 16 residues. The CDR3 is CASSLNLRQGSGELFF. DNA for the CDR3: TGTGCCAGCAGCTTAAACTTGCGGCAAGGAAGCGGGGAGCTGTTTTTT.

This clonotype was counted ten times or more. The genes are TRBV6-1 and TRBJ1-2; 7 bases agree with TRBD1. Per the germline V gene, CDR1 is MNHNS and CDR2 is SASEGT. The CDR3 has 13 amino acids. V was clipped by 10 bases and J by 4 bases; unmatched bases: 9. The CDR3 loop reads CATQQGPIYGYTF. For the CDR3, the DNA is TGTGCCACCCAACAGGGGCCCATCTATGGCTACACCTTC.

This clonotype was recorded at least ten times. J is TRBJ2-1 and V is TRBV12-3 or TRBV12-4; 12 bases map to TRBD2. This CDR3 has 15 amino acids. With 4 bases clipped from V and 4 bases from J, the junction kept 2 bases outside the gene matches. CDR3 nucleotides: TGTGCCAGCAGTTGGACTAGCGGGATATACAATGAGCAGTTCTTC. It yields the protein CASSWTSGIYNEQFF.

This sequence joins TRBV5-6 and TRBJ1-2; D may be TRBD1 (6 bases). CDR3 length: 15 amino acids. CDR1 SGHDT and CDR2 YYEEEE come from the germline V gene. Between the trimmed V and J ends, which lost 4 bases and 6 bases, there was a span of 19 bases. The CDR3 loop is CASSPTPSGADGYTF. CDR3 DNA sequence: TGTGCCAGCAGCCCTACGCCCTCAGGGGCGGATGGCTACACCTTC. Full variable domain (remainder filled in from reference TRBV5-6 and TRBJ1-2): DAGVTQSPTHLIKTRGQQVTLRCSPKSGHDTVSWYQQALGQGPQFIFQYYEEEERQRGNFPDRFSGHQFPNYSSELNVNALLLGDSALYLCASSPTPSGADGYTFGSGTRLTVV.

Concerning this clonotype: This may stem from a read error, because a much larger clone lies one nucleotide away. The V gene is TRBV20-1, the J gene TRBJ1-2; D is ambiguous. The germline V gene encodes CDR1 DFQATT and CDR2 SNEGSKA (reference sequence). This CDR3 contains 11 residues. Written as DNA, the CDR3 is TGCAGTGTGGGTGTTAACTATGGCTACCCCTTC. It specifies CSVGVNYGYPF.

This clonotype has a count of ten or more. This chain uses TRBV28 with TRBJ1-5; D unresolved. Trimming cost V 6 bases and J 3 bases, with 9 bases left between them. This CDR3 comprises 13 residues. CDR1 is MDHEN and CDR2 is SYDVKM in the germline V gene. CDR3 coding DNA: TGTGCCAGCAGGTCAGGCTTCAATCAGCCCCAGCATTTT. This sequence encodes CASRSGFNQPQHF.

A few counts support this clonotype. The chain couples TRBV10-2 to TRBJ2-7; D is unresolved. The CDR3 sequence is 16 residues long. Germline V gene sequence: CDR1 WSHSY, CDR2 SAAADI. V was shortened by 2 bases and J by 3 bases, with 17 bases between the two germline ends. CDR3 in amino acids: CASSEPPPYLIYEQYF. DNA for the CDR3: TGCGCCAGCAGTGAGCCCCCTCCCTACCTGATCTACGAGCAGTACTTC.

This clonotype has at least ten counts. The V gene is TRBV4-1, the J gene TRBJ1-2; no clear D. This CDR3 contains 12 residues. The germline gives CDR1 MGHRA, CDR2 YSYEKL. Trimming left V 0 bases short and J 5 bases short, with 4 bases between. The CDR3 is CASSQERYGYTF. DNA for the CDR3: TGCGCCAGCAGCCAAGAGAGGTATGGCTACACCTTC.

This clonotype was seen many times. The chain has TRBV7-3 and TRBJ2-3; TRBD1 might be the D (6 bases). The V gene's germline CDR1 is SGHTA and CDR2 FQGTGA. V was trimmed by 5 bases and J by 0 bases, leaving 9 bases between them. The CDR3 loop spans 14 amino acids. CDR3 DNA: TGTGCCAGCAGCCGAGACAGGAGCACAGATACGCAGTATTTT. It specifies CASSRDRSTDTQYF. The whole variable domain, remainder taken from reference TRBV7-3 and TRBJ2-3, is GAGVSQTPSNKVTEKGKYVELRCDPISGHTALYWYRQSLGQGPEFLIYFQGTGAADDSGLPNDRFFAVRPEGSVSTLKIQRTERGDSAVYLCASSRDRSTDTQYFGPGTRLTVL.

This rearrangement joins TRBV5-1 to TRBJ2-2; 10 bases match TRBD2. The V gene end was trimmed by 4 bases and the J gene end by 6 bases; junction bases not matched to a gene: 6. CDR3 length equals 15 residues. Germline V lookup: CDR1 SGHRS, CDR2 YFSETQ. The CDR3 DNA reads TGCGCCAGCAGCCGGGGACTAGCGACGGCCGGGGAGCTGTTTTTT. Translated: CASSRGLATAGELFF.

This clonotype was detected many times. The chain has TRBV10-3 and TRBJ2-3; the D gene is possibly TRBD2 (6 bases). In germline, CDR1 is ENHRY, CDR2 SYGVKD. This CDR3 has 13 amino acids. V lost 8 bases and J lost 0, with 9 bases in between. The CDR3 coding sequence is TGTGCCATCCGGGCGGGGAGCACAGATACGCAGTATTTT. This codes for CAIRAGSTDTQYF.

This clonotype came up many times. The rearrangement joins TRBV5-1 to TRBJ2-7, with 9 positions matching TRBD1. After removal of 5 bases from V and 3 bases from J, the junction contained 6 bases not matched to a gene. CDR3 length: 14 residues. Per germline, CDR1 SGHRS and CDR2 YFSETQ. DNA of the CDR3: TGCGCCAGCAGACTCGGGACAGGGATCTACGAGCAGTACTTC. Protein sequence: CASRLGTGIYEQYF.

This clonotype was counted at least ten times. A read error may account for a junction end that differs from germline. This chain joins TRBV19 and TRBJ1-5; TRBD1 matches at 8 bases. This CDR3 has 13 amino acids. Germline values: CDR1 LNHDA, CDR2 SQIVND (reference sequence). The CDR3 DNA reads as TGTGCCAGTAGTTTAGACAGGGGCGAACCCCAGCATTTT. This translates into CASSLDRGEPQHF.

There are many counts of this clonotype. The chain uses TRBV9 and TRBJ1-5; D not certain. V was trimmed by 3 bases and J by 0 bases, leaving 7 bases between them. Germline V CDR1 and CDR2: SGDLS, YYNGEE. The CDR3 contains 14 residues. DNA for the CDR3: TGTGCCAGCAGCGCATTAGCTAGCAATCAGCCCCAGCATTTT. It translates to CASSALASNQPQHF.

Ten or more counts support this clonotype. The chain carries TRBV28 and TRBJ2-5; no clear D. Germline V gene data show CDR1 as MDHEN and CDR2 as SYDVKM. The CDR3 runs to 11 residues. V was pared by 6 bases and J by 3 bases, with 5 bases between. The CDR3 loop reads CASSMEETQYF. The CDR3 DNA reads as TGTGCCAGCAGCATGGAAGAGACCCAGTACTTC.

This clonotype was observed many times. J is TRBJ2-7 and V is TRBV28; TRBD1 is a possible D gene (5 bases). Trimming shortened V by 7 bases and J by 6 bases, and 16 bases separated the two germline ends. The CDR3 sequence is 13 residues long. CDR1 and CDR2 (germline): MDHEN, SYDVKM. DNA of the CDR3: TGTGCCAGCAAGTGGACAAATCTGGCCGAGCAGTACTTC. It codes for CASKWTNLAEQYF.

V and J are TRBV6-2 or TRBV6-3 and TRBJ2-5; unclear D gene. The V gene's germline CDR1 is MNHEY and CDR2 SVGEGT. The length of the CDR3 is 12 residues. With 6 bases removed from V and 5 bases from J, the gap between germline ends came to 10 bases. CDR3 residues: CASSSTVETQYF. The DNA for the CDR3 is TGTGCCAGCAGCTCGACCGTGGAGACCCAGTACTTC.

The table lists this clonotype with many counts. The chain joins TRBV4-1 to TRBJ2-2; D may match TRBD1 or TRBD2 (5 bases each). The CDR3 spans 16 residues. Looked up from germline, CDR1 is MGHRA and CDR2 is YSYEKL. The V end lost 3 bases, the J end lost 9 bases, and 20 bases lay between the germline ends. The CDR3 loop is CASSQPLSGKGRELFF. Here the CDR3 DNA reads TGCGCCAGCAGCCAGCCGCTATCCGGGAAGGGGAGGGAGCTGTTTTTT.

This clonotype was recorded at least ten times. The V call is TRBV20-1, the J call TRBJ2-7, with 7 bases fitting TRBD2. Germline values: CDR1 DFQATT, CDR2 SNEGSKA (reference sequence). The CDR3 loop spans 14 amino acids. After removal of 1 base from V and 2 bases from J, the junction contained 5 bases not matched to a gene. The CDR3 loop reads CSARAPSGAYEQYF. The CDR3 nucleotides are TGCAGTGCTAGAGCTCCTAGCGGAGCCTACGAGCAGTACTTC.

This clonotype was found many times. This chain links TRBV3-1 with TRBJ2-7; D not certain. This CDR3 spans 16 amino acids. Per the germline V gene, CDR1 is LGHDT and CDR2 is YNNKEL (reference sequence). V was cut by 4 bases and J by 3 bases, with 19 bases left in between. The CDR3 reads CASSLGSGPPSYEQYF. In nucleotides, the CDR3 is TGTGCCAGCAGCCTGGGCAGTGGACCGCCAAGCTACGAGCAGTACTTC.

The chain carries TRBV24-1 and TRBJ1-2; tentative D call: TRBD1 (5 bases). Germline V gene data show CDR1 as KGHDR and CDR2 as SFDVKD. V lost 10 bases, J lost 8 bases, and 16 bases lay in between. This CDR3 has 12 amino acids. The DNA of the CDR3 is TGTGCCACTTCTGGAGGGACTTTCGGCTACACCTTC. It codes for CATSGGTFGYTF.

There are many counts of this clonotype. The rearrangement joins TRBV12-3 or TRBV12-4 to TRBJ2-3; 8 bases are shared with TRBD2. V was pared by 5 bases and J by 3 bases, with 4 bases of the junction left unmatched. The length of the CDR3 is 14 residues. The CDR3 sequence is CASSRSGGTDTQYF. The CDR3 region has the DNA TGTGCCAGCAGTCGAAGCGGGGGAACAGATACGCAGTATTTT.